The 3 T cell receptor beta chains reported below all come from one sample, sequenced in a study of blood T cells in healthy people across ages. A J-beta primer mix and a sample-barcoded 5' primer were used in a second PCR of about 7 to 12 cycles. TCRdb passed the 5' RACE reads through MiXCR, listing each CDR3 protein once. Of about 500,000 distinct CDR3 sequences in the sample, less than 25% were seen once. These data also formed part of another study, on T cells of mothers and their children.

The sequenced sample was blood. These receptors came from a boy between 10 and 17 years old in good health.

The gene calls are TRBV6-1 and TRBJ2-4, with TRBD1 identical over 7 bases. TRBJ2-7 matches the DNA end more closely, so the J call is doubtful. The germline V gene has CDR1 MNHNS and CDR2 SASEGT. This CDR3 is 16 amino acids long. CDR3 bases: TGTGCCAGCAGCCATCGAGGGACAGCGACGAACTACGAGCAGTACTTC. Translation: CASSHRGTATNYEQYF.

This chain connects TRBV20-1 to TRBJ2-1; D uncertain. With 1 base removed from V and 7 bases from J, the gap between germline ends came to 5 bases. This CDR3 has 11 amino acids. CDR1 is DFQATT, CDR2 SNEGSKA, per germline (reference sequence). This chain's CDR3 is CSARVVNEQFF. CDR3 coding DNA: TGCAGTGCTAGAGTCGTAAATGAGCAGTTCTTC.

The J gene is TRBJ1-2, the V gene TRBV9; no firm D call. CDR1 and CDR2 (germline): SGDLS, YYNGEE. Trimming removed 0 bases from V and 3 bases from J, with 12 bases in between. The CDR3 loop spans 15 amino acids. Written as DNA, the CDR3 is TGTGCCAGCAGCGTAGCTACGAGGAGGGACTATGGCTACACCTTC. Its translation: CASSVATRRDYGYTF. Complete variable domain (other parts from reference TRBV9 and TRBJ1-2): DSGVTQTPKHLITATGQRVTLRCSPRSGDLSVYWYQQSLDQGLQFLIQYYNGEERAKGNILERFSAQQFPDLHSELNLSSLELGDSALYFCASSVATRRDYGYTFGSGTRLTVV.